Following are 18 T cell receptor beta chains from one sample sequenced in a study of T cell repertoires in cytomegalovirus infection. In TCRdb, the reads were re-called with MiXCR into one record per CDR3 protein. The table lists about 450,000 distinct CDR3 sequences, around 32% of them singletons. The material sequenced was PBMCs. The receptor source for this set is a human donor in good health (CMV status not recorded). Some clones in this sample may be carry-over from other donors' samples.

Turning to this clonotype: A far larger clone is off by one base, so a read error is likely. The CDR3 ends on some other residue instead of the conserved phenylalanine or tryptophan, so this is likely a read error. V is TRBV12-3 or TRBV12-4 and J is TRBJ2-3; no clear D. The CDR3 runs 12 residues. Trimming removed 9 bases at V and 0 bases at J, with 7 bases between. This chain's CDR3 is CASRPSTDTQYL. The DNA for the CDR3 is TGTGCCAGTCGGCCAAGCACAGATACGCAGTATCTT.

Written as DNA, the CDR3 is TGCAGTGCATCCCAGCCCGACAGACATGGAGGGAACATTCAGTACTTC. Translating gives CSASQPDRHGGNIQYF. The gene calls are TRBV20-1 and TRBJ2-4; maybe TRBD2 (6 bases). This CDR3 contains 16 residues. The V gene's germline CDR1 is DFQATT and CDR2 SNEGSKA (reference sequence). Between the trimmed V and J ends, which lost 6 bases and 7 bases, there was a span of 25 bases.

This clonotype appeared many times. CDR3 coding DNA: TGTGCCAGCAGCTTGCGCCAGGCTTTCTCCTATAATTCACCCCTCCACTTT. This translates into CASSLRQAFSYNSPLHF. The chain employs TRBV7-2 and TRBJ1-6; D is unresolved. The CDR3 has 17 residues. V was trimmed by 3 bases and J by 0 bases, leaving 12 bases between them. The germline V gene has CDR1 SGHTA and CDR2 FQGNSA.

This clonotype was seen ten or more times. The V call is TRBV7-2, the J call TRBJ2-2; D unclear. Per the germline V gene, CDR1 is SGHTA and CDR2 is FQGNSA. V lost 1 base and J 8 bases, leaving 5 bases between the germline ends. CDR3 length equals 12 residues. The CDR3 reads CASSLETGELFF. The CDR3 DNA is TGTGCCAGCAGCTTAGAGACTGGGGAGCTGTTTTTT. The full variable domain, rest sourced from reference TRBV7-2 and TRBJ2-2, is GAGVSQSPSNKVTEKGKDVELRCDPISGHTALYWYRQSLGQGLEFLIYFQGNSAPDKSGLPSDRFSAERTGGSVSTLTIQRTQQEDSAVYLCASSLETGELFFGEGSRLTVL.

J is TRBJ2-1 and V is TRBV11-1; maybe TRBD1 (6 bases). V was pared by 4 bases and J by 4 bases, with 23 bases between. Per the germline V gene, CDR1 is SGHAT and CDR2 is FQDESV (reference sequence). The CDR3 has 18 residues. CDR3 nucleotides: TGTGCCAGCAGCTCACAAGACAGATCAAGGGGGTTGTACAATGAGCAGTTCTTC. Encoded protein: CASSSQDRSRGLYNEQFF.

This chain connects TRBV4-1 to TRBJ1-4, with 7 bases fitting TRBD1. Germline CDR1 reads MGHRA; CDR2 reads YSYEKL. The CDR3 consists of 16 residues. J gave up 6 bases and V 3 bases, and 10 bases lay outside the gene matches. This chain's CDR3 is CASSQHTGVDDEKLFF. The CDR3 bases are TGCGCCAGCAGCCAGCATACAGGGGTGGATGATGAAAAACTGTTTTTT.

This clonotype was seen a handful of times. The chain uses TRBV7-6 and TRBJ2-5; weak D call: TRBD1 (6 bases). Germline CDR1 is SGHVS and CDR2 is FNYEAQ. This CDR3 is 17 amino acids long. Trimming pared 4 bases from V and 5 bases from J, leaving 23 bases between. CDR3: CASSSLATGTSRETQYF. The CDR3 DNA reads TGTGCCAGCAGCTCCTTAGCAACCGGGACATCAAGGGAGACCCAGTACTTC.

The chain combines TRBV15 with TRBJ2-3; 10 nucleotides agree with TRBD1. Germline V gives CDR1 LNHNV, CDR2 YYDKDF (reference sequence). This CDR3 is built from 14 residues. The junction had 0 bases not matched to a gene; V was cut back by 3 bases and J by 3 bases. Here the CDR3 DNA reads TGTGCCACCAGCAGGGACAGGGGGACAGATACGCAGTATTTT. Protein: CATSRDRGTDTQYF. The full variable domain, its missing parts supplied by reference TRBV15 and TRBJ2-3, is DAMVIQNPRYQVTQFGKPVTLSCSQTLNHNVMYWYQQKSSQAPKLLFHYYDKDFNNEADTPDNFQSRRPNTSFCFLDIRSPGLGDTAMYLCATSRDRGTDTQYFGPGTRLTVL.

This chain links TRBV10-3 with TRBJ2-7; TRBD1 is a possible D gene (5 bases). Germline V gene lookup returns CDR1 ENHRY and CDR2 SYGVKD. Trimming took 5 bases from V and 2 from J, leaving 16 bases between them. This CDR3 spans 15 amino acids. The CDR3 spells CAISYTGQGTYEQYF. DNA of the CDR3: TGTGCCATCAGTTATACTGGACAAGGAACCTACGAGCAGTACTTC.

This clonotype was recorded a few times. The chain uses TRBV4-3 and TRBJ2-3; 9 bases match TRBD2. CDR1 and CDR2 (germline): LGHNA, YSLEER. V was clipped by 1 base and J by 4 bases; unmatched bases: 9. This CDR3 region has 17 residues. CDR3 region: CASSQASGDLLADTQYF. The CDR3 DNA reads TGCGCCAGCAGCCAAGCTAGCGGGGATCTCCTAGCAGATACGCAGTATTTT.

DNA of the CDR3: TGTGCCAGCAGCTCCGAAAGACAAGAGACCCAGTACTTC. Translated, it gives CASSSERQETQYF. The rearrangement links TRBV7-6 to TRBJ2-5; D gene ambiguous. The germline CDR1 and CDR2 sequences are SGHVS and FNYEAQ. V gave up 4 bases and J gave up 2 bases, with 8 bases separating them. This CDR3 region has 13 residues. The entire variable domain, with the rest obtained from reference TRBV7-6 and TRBJ2-5, is as follows: GAGVSQSPRYKVTKRGQDVALRCDPISGHVSLYWYRQALGQGPEFLTYFNYEAQQDKSGLPNDRFSAERPEGSISTLTIQRTEQRDSAMYRCASSSERQETQYFGPGTRLLVL.

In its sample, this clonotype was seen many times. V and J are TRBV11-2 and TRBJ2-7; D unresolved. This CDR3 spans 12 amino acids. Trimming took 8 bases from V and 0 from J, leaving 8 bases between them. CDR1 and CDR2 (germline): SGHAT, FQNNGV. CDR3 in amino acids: CASHHTSYEQYF. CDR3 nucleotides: TGTGCCAGCCACCATACCTCCTACGAGCAGTACTTC.

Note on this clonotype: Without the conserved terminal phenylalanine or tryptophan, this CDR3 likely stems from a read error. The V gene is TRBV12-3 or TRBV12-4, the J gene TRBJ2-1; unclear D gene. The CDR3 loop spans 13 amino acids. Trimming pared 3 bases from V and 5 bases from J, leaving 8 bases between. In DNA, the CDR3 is TGTGCCAGCAGTTTGGGGTCAAACAATGAGCAGTTCTTA. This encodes CASSLGSNNEQFL.

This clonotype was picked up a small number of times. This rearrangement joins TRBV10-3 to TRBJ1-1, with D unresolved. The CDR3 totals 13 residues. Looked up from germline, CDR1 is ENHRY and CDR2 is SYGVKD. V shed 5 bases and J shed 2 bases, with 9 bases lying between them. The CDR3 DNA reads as TGTGCCATCAGTTACAAACCCAACACTGAAGCTTTCTTT. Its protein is CAISYKPNTEAFF.

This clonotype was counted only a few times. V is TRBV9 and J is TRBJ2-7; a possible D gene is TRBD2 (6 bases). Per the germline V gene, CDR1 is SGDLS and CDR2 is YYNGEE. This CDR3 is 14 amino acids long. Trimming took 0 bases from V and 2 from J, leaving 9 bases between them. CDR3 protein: CASSVGGGTYEQYF. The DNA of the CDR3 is TGTGCCAGCAGCGTAGGAGGCGGGACCTACGAGCAGTACTTC.

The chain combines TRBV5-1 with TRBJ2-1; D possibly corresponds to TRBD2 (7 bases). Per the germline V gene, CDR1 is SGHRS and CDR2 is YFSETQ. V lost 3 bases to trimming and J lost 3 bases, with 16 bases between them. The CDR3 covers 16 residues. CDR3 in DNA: TGCGCCAGCAGCTCACAAAAGGGAGGGGGCTACAATGAGCAGTTCTTC. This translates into CASSSQKGGGYNEQFF.

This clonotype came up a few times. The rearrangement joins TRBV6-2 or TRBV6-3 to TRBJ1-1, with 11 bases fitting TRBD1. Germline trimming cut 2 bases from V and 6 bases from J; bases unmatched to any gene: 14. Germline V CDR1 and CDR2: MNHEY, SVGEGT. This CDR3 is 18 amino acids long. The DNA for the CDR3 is TGTGCCAGCAGTTACAGAACCGGGACAGGGGGTAGGGTCCCTGAAGCTTTCTTT. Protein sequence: CASSYRTGTGGRVPEAFF.

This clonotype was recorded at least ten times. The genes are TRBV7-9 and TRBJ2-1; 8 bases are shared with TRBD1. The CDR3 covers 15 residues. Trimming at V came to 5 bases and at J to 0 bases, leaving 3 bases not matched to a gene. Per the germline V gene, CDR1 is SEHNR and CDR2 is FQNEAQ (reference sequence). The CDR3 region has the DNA TGTGCCAGCAGCGACGGACAGGGCTCCTACAATGAGCAGTTCTTC. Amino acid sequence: CASSDGQGSYNEQFF.